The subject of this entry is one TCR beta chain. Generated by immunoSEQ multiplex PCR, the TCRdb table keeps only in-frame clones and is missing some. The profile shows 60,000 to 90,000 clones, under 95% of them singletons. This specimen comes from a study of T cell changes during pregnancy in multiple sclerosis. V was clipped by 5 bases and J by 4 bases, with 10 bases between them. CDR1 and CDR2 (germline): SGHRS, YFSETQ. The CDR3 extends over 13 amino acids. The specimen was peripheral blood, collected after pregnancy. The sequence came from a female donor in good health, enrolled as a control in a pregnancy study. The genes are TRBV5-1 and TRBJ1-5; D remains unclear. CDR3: CASSQDLNQPQHF. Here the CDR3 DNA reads TGCGCCAGCAGTCAGGATCTAAATCAGCCCCAGCATTTT.